This T cell receptor beta chain was sequenced during a study of T-cell memory formation after mild COVID-19. TCRdb fed the 5' RACE reads into MiXCR, producing one record per CDR3 protein. The table records around 250,000 distinct CDR3 sequences, roughly 10% of them present only once. The CDR3 extends over 14 amino acids. V trimming: 6 bases; J trimming: 6 bases; junction bases outside the gene matches: 9. Per the germline V gene, CDR1 is MNHEY and CDR2 is SVGEGT. This clonotype was observed a handful of times. The rearrangement uses TRBV6-2 or TRBV6-3 and TRBJ2-3; 7 bases align to TRBD1. The sequencing input was PBMCs or a T cell subset sorted from them (not recorded which). The clonotype was recovered from a man between 18 and 29 years old who had mild COVID-19 (a few samples of this study predate the infection). Cell type and time point are not known. The CDR3 region is CASSEQGSVDTQYF. As DNA, the CDR3 is TGTGCCAGCAGCGAACAGGGGAGCGTGGATACGCAGTATTTT.